Listed here are 28 T cell receptor beta chains from one sample, sequenced in a study of identical twins. A single record per CDR3 protein comes from TCRdb applying MiXCR to the 5' RACE reads. The data show around 690,000 distinct CDR3 sequences, with 21% seen just once and roughly 4% held by the top ten. These data also formed part of another study, on T cells expressing NK-cell markers.

Sequencing was carried out using PBMCs. These TCRs come from a woman between 18 and 30 years old in good health.

This clonotype was counted only a few times. The gene calls are TRBV27 and TRBJ2-1, with 9 bases aligning to TRBD2. From germline, CDR1 is MNHEY and CDR2 SMNVEV (reference sequence). V lost 6 bases and J lost 8; bases outside the gene matches: 11. This CDR3 region has 15 residues. The CDR3 DNA follows: TGTGCCAGCAGGACCTCGCTAGCGGGATCCTATGAGCAGTTCTTC. This encodes CASRTSLAGSYEQFF.

The rearrangement uses TRBV5-1 and TRBJ2-2; D remains unclear. The CDR3 extends over 13 amino acids. Between the trimmed V and J ends, which lost 3 bases and 6 bases, there was a span of 9 bases. Germline CDR1 is SGHRS and CDR2 is YFSETQ. CDR3 residues: CASSSSEPGELFF. The CDR3 nucleotides read TGCGCCAGCAGCTCGTCAGAGCCCGGGGAGCTGTTTTTT.

The chain links TRBV12-3 or TRBV12-4 to TRBJ2-7; 8 positions agree with TRBD2. The junction had 15 bases not matched to a gene; V was cut back by 3 bases and J by 2 bases. The CDR3 has 18 amino acids. CDR3 loop: CASSFPMSAGGPTYEQYF. The CDR3 nucleotides read TGTGCCAGCAGTTTTCCCATGTCGGCGGGGGGCCCCACCTACGAGCAGTACTTC.

This chain uses TRBV14 with TRBJ2-3, with D hard to call. The germline CDR1 and CDR2 sequences are SGHDN and FVKESK. The CDR3 has 12 residues. V lost 1 base to trimming and J lost 4 bases, with 3 bases between them. The CDR3 DNA is TGTGCCAGCAGCCAAGTCGCAGATACGCAGTATTTT. This sequence encodes CASSQVADTQYF. Complete variable domain (other parts from reference TRBV14 and TRBJ2-3): EAGVTQFPSHSVIEKGQTVTLRCDPISGHDNLYWYRRVMGKEIKFLLHFVKESKQDESGMPNNRFLAERTGGTYSTLKVQPAELEDSGVYFCASSQVADTQYFGPGTRLTVL.

In its sample, this clonotype was seen a few times. A junction boundary mismatches the germline segment, possibly from a read error. The gene calls are TRBV7-2 and TRBJ1-1; D remains ambiguous. The germline CDR1 and CDR2 sequences are SGHTA and FQGNSA. The CDR3 loop spans 12 amino acids. The CDR3 sequence is CASSPTNAEAFF. The DNA for the CDR3 is TGTGCCAGCAGCCCCACGAACGCTGAAGCTTTCTTT.

Only a few counts were recorded for this clonotype. V gene TRBV19 combines with J gene TRBJ2-2; TRBD1 matches 7 bases. V lost 8 bases to trimming and J lost 4 bases; unmatched junction nucleotides: 4. Per the germline V gene, CDR1 is LNHDA and CDR2 is SQIVND (reference sequence). The CDR3 is 13 amino acids. CDR3 bases: TGTGCCAGTGGACAGGTACCCACCGGGGAGCTGTTTTTT. Translation gives CASGQVPTGELFF.

At least ten counts were recorded for this clonotype. The J gene is TRBJ2-2, the V gene TRBV12-3 or TRBV12-4, with D perhaps TRBD1 (6 bases). V lost 8 bases, J lost 2 bases, and 12 bases lay in between. This CDR3 spans 14 amino acids. In DNA form, the CDR3 reads TGTGCCAGCGGGGGACACCAAAACACCGGGGAGCTGTTTTTT. Residues: CASGGHQNTGELFF.

This clonotype has only one observation. The chain combines TRBV6-1 with TRBJ1-6; the D is unclear. Germline V gene sequence: CDR1 MNHNS, CDR2 SASEGT. V was shortened by 2 bases and J by 10 bases, with 9 bases between the two germline ends. This CDR3 has 13 amino acids. The CDR3 coding sequence is TGTGCCAGCAGTGAAACAGCCGGCTCACCCCTCCACTTT. Residues: CASSETAGSPLHF.

This clonotype was counted a few times. The chain couples TRBV6-5 to TRBJ1-2; D gene unclear. From germline, CDR1 is MNHEY and CDR2 SVGAGI. Trimming shortened V by 0 bases and J by 7 bases, and 9 bases separated the two germline ends. This CDR3 spans 13 amino acids. The CDR3 DNA reads TGTGCCAGCAGTTACTCGGAACGGGGTGGCTACACCTTC. It codes for CASSYSERGGYTF.

This clonotype was counted ten times or more. This chain joins TRBV20-1 and TRBJ1-2, with D perhaps TRBD1 (5 bases). CDR1 is DFQATT, CDR2 SNEGSKA, per germline (reference sequence). Between the trimmed V and J ends, which lost 3 bases and 2 bases, there was a span of 7 bases. The CDR3 contains 12 residues. In DNA form, the CDR3 reads TGCAGTGCTAGTGCAGGGAACTATGGCTACACCTTC. It is translated as CSASAGNYGYTF.

This clonotype was seen a handful of times. The chain couples TRBV21-1 to TRBJ2-3; the D call in the table, TRBD1, was not verified against the DNA. TRBV21-1 is a recognized pseudogene. The CDR3 consists of 15 residues. The DNA of the CDR3 is TGTGCCAGCAGCACCCGGGACAGGTTTTCGGATACGCAGTATTTT. Amino acid sequence: CASSTRDRFSDTQYF.

This chain uses TRBV27 with TRBJ2-7; 11 bases are a match to TRBD2. The CDR3 spans 15 residues. The V gene's germline CDR1 is MNHEY and CDR2 SMNVEV (reference sequence). V lost 6 bases and J lost 3; bases outside the gene matches: 7. CDR3 DNA sequence: TGTGCCAGCAGGCCACTAGCGGGGGCCCACTACGAGCAGTACTTC. This codes for CASRPLAGAHYEQYF.

This clonotype was seen repeatedly, ten times or more. The V gene is TRBV20-1, the J gene TRBJ2-1, with D perhaps TRBD2 (5 bases). The ends were cut back, 5 bases at V and 6 bases at J, with 14 bases in the middle. CDR1 is DFQATT, CDR2 SNEGSKA, per germline (reference sequence). The CDR3 is 13 residues long. CDR3 protein: CSAGSRAGNEQFF. For the CDR3, the DNA is TGCAGTGCTGGCAGCCGGGCGGGCAATGAGCAGTTCTTC.

V gene TRBV27 combines with J gene TRBJ2-7; D assignment may be TRBD1 or TRBD2 (6 bases each). The germline CDR1 and CDR2 sequences are MNHEY and SMNVEV (reference sequence). The CDR3 is made up of 13 amino acids. Trimming stripped 10 bases from V and 2 bases from J, with 15 bases between. CDR3: CATQGWGAYEQYF. CDR3 coding DNA: TGTGCCACCCAGGGGTGGGGGGCCTACGAGCAGTACTTC.

The sample holds a few counts of this clonotype. J is TRBJ2-7 and V is TRBV4-3; TRBD1 might be the D (5 bases). Trimming took off 1 base at V and 2 bases at J, with 12 bases between the two ends. This CDR3 region has 15 residues. Germline CDR1 LGHNA, CDR2 YSLEER. The CDR3 nucleotides are TGCGCCAGCAGCCAAGGGGGCAGGGCAACCTACGAGCAGTACTTC. Its translation: CASSQGGRATYEQYF.

CDR3 nucleotides: TGCAGTGCAACCGGACAGGGGGCGCTCACTGAAGCTTTCTTT. It is translated as CSATGQGALTEAFF. This chain uses TRBV20-1 with TRBJ1-1; TRBD1 matches 11 bases. The CDR3 loop spans 14 amino acids. Trimming cost V 6 bases and J 4 bases; bases outside gene matches: 7. CDR1 is DFQATT, CDR2 SNEGSKA, per germline (reference sequence).

This clonotype was detected only a few times. The chain recombines TRBV7-2 with TRBJ1-3, with D maybe TRBD1 (5 bases). The CDR3 length is 14 residues. Germline CDR1 is SGHTA and CDR2 is FQGNSA. The V and J ends lost 5 bases and 4 bases respectively, with 12 bases between them. Here the CDR3 DNA reads TGTGCCAGCAGCCCGCTCGGGGGAGGAAACACCATATATTTT. This codes for CASSPLGGGNTIYF.

The chain joins TRBV12-3 or TRBV12-4 to TRBJ1-2, with D possibly TRBD1 on 6 matching bases. This CDR3 is 13 amino acids long. Deletions cut 10 bases from V and 0 bases from J, with 12 bases between. The CDR3 reads CATDRPSNYGYTF. CDR3 sequence (DNA): TGTGCCACCGACAGGCCTTCTAACTATGGCTACACCTTC.

Ten or more counts support this clonotype. The chain combines TRBV29-1 with TRBJ1-5; tentative D call: TRBD1 (6 bases). V lost 6 bases and J lost 2, with 8 bases in between. CDR3 size: 12 residues. The germline V gene encodes CDR1 SQVTM and CDR2 ANQGSEA. DNA for the CDR3: TGCAGCGTACGACAGGGCAATCAGCCCCAGCATTTT. Translated, it gives CSVRQGNQPQHF.

This sequence joins TRBV20-1 and TRBJ1-2; D is unresolved. The ends were cut back, 2 bases at V and 8 bases at J, with 18 bases in the middle. CDR3 size: 14 residues. CDR1 DFQATT and CDR2 SNEGSKA come from the germline V gene (reference sequence). For the CDR3, the DNA is TGCAGTGCTAGAAATCGGGCAGAGGAGAAAGGCTACACCTTC. It encodes CSARNRAEEKGYTF.

This clonotype occurred a few times. The V and J genes are TRBV7-9 and TRBJ2-1; 10 nucleotides match TRBD1. Germline CDR1 reads SEHNR; CDR2 reads FQNEAQ (reference sequence). CDR3 length equals 16 residues. V trimming: 3 bases; J trimming: 6 bases; junction bases outside the gene matches: 8. The CDR3 here is CASSLVRGQGSNEQFF. The DNA for the CDR3 is TGTGCCAGCAGCTTGGTCAGGGGACAGGGGTCCAATGAGCAGTTCTTC.

The sample holds a few counts of this clonotype. The CDR3 DNA sequence: TGTGCCAGCAGCCACGTTCTACGGCTGGCCTCCTACAATGAGCAGTTCTTC. Its protein product is CASSHVLRLASYNEQFF. The J gene is TRBJ2-1, the V gene TRBV12-3 or TRBV12-4; D call uncertain. The V gene lost 6 bases and the J gene lost 0 bases, with 18 bases spanning the gap. This CDR3 is built from 17 residues.

This clonotype was seen more than once but under ten times. The chain joins TRBV7-8 to TRBJ1-1, with TRBD1 matching 7 bases. The CDR3 is made up of 18 amino acids. Germline V gives CDR1 SGHVS, CDR2 FQNEAQ. The V and J ends lost 1 base and 1 base, in that order; junction bases with no gene match: 12. CDR3 amino acids: CASSLVVLGGTANTEAFF. The CDR3 DNA sequence: TGTGCCAGCAGCTTAGTAGTCTTAGGGGGGACAGCGAACACTGAAGCTTTCTTT.

This clonotype was counted between two and nine times. CDR3 sequence (DNA): TGCAGTGCCAGACTCGACCGACAAGAGACCCAGTACTTC. Translated: CSARLDRQETQYF. The chain employs TRBV20-1 and TRBJ2-5, with no clear D. V shed 6 bases and J shed 2 bases, with 13 bases lying between them. CDR3 size: 13 residues. Germline CDR1 is DFQATT and CDR2 is SNEGSKA (reference sequence).

The chain carries TRBV18 and TRBJ2-3; TRBD2 might be the D (5 bases). The CDR3 has 13 amino acids. Germline V lookup: CDR1 KGHSH, CDR2 LQKENI. V dropped 2 bases and J dropped 14 bases, with 17 bases sitting between them. The CDR3 sequence: CASSPETNRRRYF. DNA of the CDR3: TGTGCCAGCTCACCAGAGACTAACCGCCGCCGGTATTTT.

This chain joins TRBV20-1 and TRBJ2-1; TRBD2 agrees at 14 bases. CDR1 and CDR2 (germline): DFQATT, SNEGSKA (reference sequence). This CDR3 comprises 17 residues. After removal of 5 bases from V and 7 bases from J, the junction contained 13 bases not matched to a gene. DNA for the CDR3: TGCAGTGCTTTTAGACTAGCGGGAGGGGGCCGTGATAATGAGCAGTTCTTC. Its translation: CSAFRLAGGGRDNEQFF.

This clonotype was detected ten times or more. Sequence at one end of the junction differs from germline and may be a read error. The rearrangement uses TRBV12-3 or TRBV12-4 and TRBJ2-7, with 7 bases identical to TRBD1. The CDR3 length is 13 residues. The CDR3 region is CASRRDSSYEQYF. The CDR3 DNA follows: TGCGCCAGCAGACGGGACAGTTCTTACGAGCAGTACTTC.

This clonotype was seen a handful of times. The chain carries TRBV9 and TRBJ2-1; unclear D gene. Per the germline V gene, CDR1 is SGDLS and CDR2 is YYNGEE. Deletions cut 0 bases from V and 7 bases from J, with 5 bases between. CDR3 length: 12 residues. The CDR3, as DNA: TGTGCCAGCAGCGTAGATGGGAATGAGCAGTTCTTC. Amino acids: CASSVDGNEQFF.